The source of this T cell receptor beta chain is a study of blood T cell repertoires in COVID-19. Authors' methods: The authors estimated nucleated cell counts from reference gene primer amplification. The assay was immunoSEQ multiplex PCR, and TCRdb's table has in-frame clones only and misses some. V and J calls and clone size are given by that table; D and trimming were obtained from the DNA. This sample has 60,000 to 70,000 clones, with almost 85% found just once. Trimming took 6 bases from V and 3 from J, leaving 18 bases between them. CDR1 and CDR2 (germline): ENHRY, SYGVKD. This CDR3 has 16 amino acids. This clone was detected only a few times.

The specimen sequenced was peripheral blood. This TCR came from a man aged 45-60 years with active COVID-19. This chain connects TRBV10-3 to TRBJ2-4, with D hard to call. CDR3 DNA sequence: TGTGCCATCAGCGCCCTTAGAGCTGAGGACAAAAACATTCAGTACTTC. This translates into CAISALRAEDKNIQYF.